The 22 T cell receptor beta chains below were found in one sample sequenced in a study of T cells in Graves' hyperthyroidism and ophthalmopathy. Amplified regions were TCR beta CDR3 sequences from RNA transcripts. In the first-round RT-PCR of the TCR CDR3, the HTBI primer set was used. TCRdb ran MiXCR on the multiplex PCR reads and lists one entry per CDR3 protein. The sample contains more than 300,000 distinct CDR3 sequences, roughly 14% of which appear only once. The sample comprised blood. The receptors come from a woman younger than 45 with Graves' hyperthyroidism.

The CDR3 spells CSSTDMAYEQYF. In DNA form, the CDR3 reads TGCAGTTCGACCGACATGGCCTACGAGCAGTACTTC. The chain has TRBV20-1 and TRBJ2-7, with D unresolved. Germline V gene lookup returns CDR1 DFQATT and CDR2 SNEGSKA (reference sequence). CDR3 length: 12 residues. Trimming stripped 8 bases from V and 2 bases from J, with 13 bases between.

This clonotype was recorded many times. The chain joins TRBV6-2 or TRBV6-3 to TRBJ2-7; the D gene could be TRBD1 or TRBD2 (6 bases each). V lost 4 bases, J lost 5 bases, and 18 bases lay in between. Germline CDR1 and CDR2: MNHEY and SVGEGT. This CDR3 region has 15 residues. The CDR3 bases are TGTGCCAGCAGTTTACGAGGGGGAGGACTCAACGAGCAGTACTTC. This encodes CASSLRGGGLNEQYF.

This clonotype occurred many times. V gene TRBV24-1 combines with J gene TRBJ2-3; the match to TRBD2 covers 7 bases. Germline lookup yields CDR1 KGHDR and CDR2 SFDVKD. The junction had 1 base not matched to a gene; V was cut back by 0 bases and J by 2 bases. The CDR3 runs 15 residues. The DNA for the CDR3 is TGTGCCACCAGTGATTTGCGGGGGGACACAGATACGCAGTATTTT. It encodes CATSDLRGDTDTQYF.

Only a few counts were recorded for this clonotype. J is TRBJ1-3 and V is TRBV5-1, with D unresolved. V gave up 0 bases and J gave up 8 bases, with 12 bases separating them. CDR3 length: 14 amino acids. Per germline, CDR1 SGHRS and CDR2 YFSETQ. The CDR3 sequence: CASSLDGGLDTIYF. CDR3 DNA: TGCGCCAGCAGCTTGGACGGAGGGCTCGACACCATATATTTT.

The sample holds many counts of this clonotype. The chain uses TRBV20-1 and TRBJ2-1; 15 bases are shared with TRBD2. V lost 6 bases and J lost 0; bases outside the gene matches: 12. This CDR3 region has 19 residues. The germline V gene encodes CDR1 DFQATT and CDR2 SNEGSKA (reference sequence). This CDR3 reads CSARRGLAGGPSSYNEQFF. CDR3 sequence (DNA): TGCAGTGCCAGACGGGGACTAGCGGGAGGCCCCAGCTCCTACAATGAGCAGTTCTTC.

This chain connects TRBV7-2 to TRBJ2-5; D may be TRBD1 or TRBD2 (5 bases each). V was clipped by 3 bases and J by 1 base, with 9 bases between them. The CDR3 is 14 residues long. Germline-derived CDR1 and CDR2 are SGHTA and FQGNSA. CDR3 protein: CASSFAGTQETQYF. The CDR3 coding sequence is TGTGCCAGCAGCTTTGCAGGGACCCAAGAGACCCAGTACTTC. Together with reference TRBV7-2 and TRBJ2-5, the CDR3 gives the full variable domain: GAGVSQSPSNKVTEKGKDVELRCDPISGHTALYWYRQSLGQGLEFLIYFQGNSAPDKSGLPSDRFSAERTGGSVSTLTIQRTQQEDSAVYLCASSFAGTQETQYFGPGTRLLVL.

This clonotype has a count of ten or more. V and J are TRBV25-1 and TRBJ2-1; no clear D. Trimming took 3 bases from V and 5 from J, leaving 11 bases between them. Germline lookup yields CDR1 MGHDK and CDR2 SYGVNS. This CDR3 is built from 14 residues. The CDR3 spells CASSDHPRHNEQFF. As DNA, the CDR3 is TGTGCCAGCAGTGACCACCCGCGGCACAATGAGCAGTTCTTC.

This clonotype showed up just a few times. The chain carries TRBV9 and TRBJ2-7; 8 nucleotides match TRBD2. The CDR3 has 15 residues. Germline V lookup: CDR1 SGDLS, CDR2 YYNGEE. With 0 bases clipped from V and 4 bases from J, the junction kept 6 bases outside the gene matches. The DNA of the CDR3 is TGTGCCAGCAGCGTAGATTCGGGAGGGGTATACGAGCAGTACTTC. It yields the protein CASSVDSGGVYEQYF.

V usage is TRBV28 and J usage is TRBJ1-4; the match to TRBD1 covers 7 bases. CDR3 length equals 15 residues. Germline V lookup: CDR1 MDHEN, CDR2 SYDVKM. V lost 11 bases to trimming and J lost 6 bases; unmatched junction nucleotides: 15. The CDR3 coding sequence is TGTGCCTCCCAGGGGCTTGACAGGGCTGATGAAAAACTGTTTTTT. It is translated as CASQGLDRADEKLFF.

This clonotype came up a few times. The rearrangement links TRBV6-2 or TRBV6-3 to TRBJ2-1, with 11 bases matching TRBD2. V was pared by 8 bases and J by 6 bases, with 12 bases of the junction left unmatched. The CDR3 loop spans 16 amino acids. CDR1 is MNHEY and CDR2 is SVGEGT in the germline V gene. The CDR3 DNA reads TGTGCCAGCGCCCGTCGGGAACTAGCGGGAGTCAATGAGCAGTTCTTC. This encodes CASARRELAGVNEQFF.

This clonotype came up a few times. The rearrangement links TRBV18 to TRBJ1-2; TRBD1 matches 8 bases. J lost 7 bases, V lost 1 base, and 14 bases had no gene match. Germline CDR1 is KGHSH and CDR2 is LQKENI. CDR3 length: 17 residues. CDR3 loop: CASSPRQGTGDIFGYTF. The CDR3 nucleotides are TGTGCCAGCTCACCACGTCAGGGGACAGGTGATATATTTGGCTACACCTTC.

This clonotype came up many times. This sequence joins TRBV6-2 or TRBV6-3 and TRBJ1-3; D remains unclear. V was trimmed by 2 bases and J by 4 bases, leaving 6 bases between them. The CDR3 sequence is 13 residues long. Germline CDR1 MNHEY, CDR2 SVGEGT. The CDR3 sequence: CASSYATGNTIYF. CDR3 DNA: TGTGCCAGCAGTTACGCGACGGGAAACACCATATATTTT.

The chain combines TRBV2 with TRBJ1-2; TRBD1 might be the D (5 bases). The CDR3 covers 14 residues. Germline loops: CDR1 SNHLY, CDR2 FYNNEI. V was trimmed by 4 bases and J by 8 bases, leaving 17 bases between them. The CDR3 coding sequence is TGTGCCAGCAGTGGAGGCTCATCTAGGGGAGGCTACACCTTC. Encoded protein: CASSGGSSRGGYTF.

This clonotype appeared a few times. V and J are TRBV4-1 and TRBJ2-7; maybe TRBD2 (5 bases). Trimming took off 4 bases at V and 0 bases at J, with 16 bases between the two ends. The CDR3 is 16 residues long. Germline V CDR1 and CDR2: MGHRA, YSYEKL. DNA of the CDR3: TGCGCCAGCAGCCCCTCGTGGGCGGGTAGCTCCTACGAGCAGTACTTC. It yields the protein CASSPSWAGSSYEQYF.

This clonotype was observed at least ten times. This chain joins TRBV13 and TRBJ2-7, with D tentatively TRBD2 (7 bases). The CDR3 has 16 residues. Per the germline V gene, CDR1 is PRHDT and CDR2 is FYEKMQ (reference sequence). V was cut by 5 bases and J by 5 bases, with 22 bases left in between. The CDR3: CASSTRRGTSGNEQYF. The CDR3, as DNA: TGTGCCAGCAGCACACGGCGGGGGACAAGCGGCAACGAGCAGTACTTC. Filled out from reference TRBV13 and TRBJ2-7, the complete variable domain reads AAGVIQSPRHLIKEKRETATLKCYPIPRHDTVYWYQQGPGQDPQFLISFYEKMQSDKGSIPDRFSAQQFSDYHSELNMSSLELGDSALYFCASSTRRGTSGNEQYFGPGTRLTVT.

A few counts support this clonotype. CDR3: CASRARTSALALQDEQFF. Written as DNA, the CDR3 is TGTGCCAGTAGGGCACGGACTAGCGCCCTTGCCCTACAGGATGAGCAGTTCTTC. The V gene is TRBV19, the J gene TRBJ2-1; TRBD2 matches 9 bases. This CDR3 is built from 18 residues. J lost 8 bases, V lost 6 bases, and 20 bases had no gene match. Germline V gene sequence: CDR1 LNHDA, CDR2 SQIVND (reference sequence).

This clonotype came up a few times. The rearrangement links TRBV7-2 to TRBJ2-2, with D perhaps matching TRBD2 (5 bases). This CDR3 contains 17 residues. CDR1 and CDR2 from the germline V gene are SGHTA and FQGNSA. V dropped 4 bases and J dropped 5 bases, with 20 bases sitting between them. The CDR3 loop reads CASSSQAVAYRTGELFF. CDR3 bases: TGTGCCAGCAGCTCCCAAGCGGTGGCCTACAGAACCGGGGAGCTGTTTTTT.

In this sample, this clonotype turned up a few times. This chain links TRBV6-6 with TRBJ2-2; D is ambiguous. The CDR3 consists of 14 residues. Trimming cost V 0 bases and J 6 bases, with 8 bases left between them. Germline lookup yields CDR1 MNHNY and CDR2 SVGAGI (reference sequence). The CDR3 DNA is TGTGCCAGCAGTTACTCGGGCGTGTCCGGGGAGCTGTTTTTT. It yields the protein CASSYSGVSGELFF.

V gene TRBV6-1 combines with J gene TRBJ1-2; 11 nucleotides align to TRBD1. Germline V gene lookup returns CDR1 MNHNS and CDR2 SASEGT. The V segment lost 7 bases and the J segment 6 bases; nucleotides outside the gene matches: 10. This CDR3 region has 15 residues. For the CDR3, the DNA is TGTGCCAGCATATCCGAGAAGGACAGGGGGCATGGCTACACCTTC. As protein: CASISEKDRGHGYTF.

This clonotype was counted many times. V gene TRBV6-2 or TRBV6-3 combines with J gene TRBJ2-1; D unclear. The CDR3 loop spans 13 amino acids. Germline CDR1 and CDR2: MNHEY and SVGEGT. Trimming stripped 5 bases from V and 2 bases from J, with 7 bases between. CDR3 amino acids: CASSRVPYNEQFF. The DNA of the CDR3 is TGTGCCAGCAGTCGAGTTCCCTACAATGAGCAGTTCTTC.

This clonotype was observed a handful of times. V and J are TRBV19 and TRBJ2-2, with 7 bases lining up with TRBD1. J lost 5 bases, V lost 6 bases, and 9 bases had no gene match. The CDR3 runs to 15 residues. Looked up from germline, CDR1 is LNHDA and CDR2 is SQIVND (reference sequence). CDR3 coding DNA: TGTGCCAGTAGCATCGGACAGGCAAGAACCGGGGAGCTGTTTTTT. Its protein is CASSIGQARTGELFF.

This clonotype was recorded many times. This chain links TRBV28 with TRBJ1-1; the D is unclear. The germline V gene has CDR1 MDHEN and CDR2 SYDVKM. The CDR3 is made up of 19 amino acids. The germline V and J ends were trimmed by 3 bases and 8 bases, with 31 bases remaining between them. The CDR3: CASSFSRIQVPVRLLEAFF. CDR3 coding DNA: TGTGCCAGCAGTTTCTCACGCATTCAGGTCCCAGTCCGCTTGCTCGAAGCTTTCTTT.